This is a list of T cell receptor beta chains from one sample in a study of CD8 T cells in Susac syndrome. TCRdb re-analysed the immunoSEQ multiplex PCR reads in MiXCR, keeping a single row per CDR3 protein. The sample holds 130,000 or so distinct CDR3 sequences; around 80% are singletons and the top ten take 0.45% to 0.6%. The sample was CD8+ T cells from PBMCs. These receptors originate from a human donor with multiple sclerosis. Both conserved end residues are part of each CDR3. The order of the fields is J gene, V gene, D gene, clone size, CDR3 DNA, CDR3 protein. D genes are given only for firm matches. Where a row states a size, it is once, few, many or the class of an expanded clone; other rows omit it.

>TRBJ2-3|TRBV12-3/TRBV12-4|NA|NA
TGTGCCAGCAGTTTAGACGGCACCCCAGTCGGGCAGTATTTT
CASSLDGTPVGQYF
>TRBJ1-1|TRBV19|TRBD1|NA
TGTGCCAGTACTATGGACAGGGGATTTCTCACTGAAGCTTTCTTT
CASTMDRGFLTEAFF
>TRBJ2-1|TRBV7-8|NA|NA
TGTGCCAGCAGCTCCCTACCGGGACTCTCCTACAATGAGCAGTTCTTC
CASSSLPGLSYNEQFF
>TRBJ2-1|TRBV29-1|TRBD2|NA
TGCAGCGCTTCGGGCAAGAGGACTAGCGGGATGGACGACGATGAGCAGTTCTTC
CSASGKRTSGMDDDEQFF
>TRBJ2-2|TRBV24-1|NA|once
TGTGCCACCAGTGATTTTCGGACGATTGACACCGGGGAGCTGTTTTTT
CATSDFRTIDTGELFF
>TRBJ2-1|TRBV6-1|TRBD2|NA
TGTGCCAGCCGAGCTAGCGGGAGAGGGAATGAGCAGTTCTTC
CASRASGRGNEQFF
>TRBJ2-1|TRBV19|TRBD2|NA
TGTGCCAGTAGTTACGAGAGCGTGGGGGAGGGCATCAATGAGCAGTTCTTC
CASSYESVGEGINEQFF
>TRBJ2-1|TRBV6-6|NA|few
TGTGCCAGCTCCGTTGAAATCCGCAATGAGCGGTTCTTC
CASSVEIRNERFF
>TRBJ1-5|TRBV4-1|NA|NA
TGCGCCAGCAGCCAAGCTCGGGATCAGCCCCAGCATTTT
CASSQARDQPQHF
>TRBJ1-1|TRBV4-3|NA|NA
TGCGCCAGCAGCCAAGATCCGGAGACCGCTGAAGCTTTCTTT
CASSQDPETAEAFF
>TRBJ1-5|TRBV5-1|NA|NA
TGCGCCAGCAGTCCGACAGGACAGCCCCAGCATTTT
CASSPTGQPQHF
>TRBJ2-5|TRBV5-4|NA|NA
TGTGCCAGCAGCTTGGGTGGGAAAGAGACCCAGTACTTC
CASSLGGKETQYF
>TRBJ2-1|TRBV27|NA|NA
TGTGCCAGCAGTCCCGGACTCATGCTATTCGTCAATGAGCAGTTCTTC
CASSPGLMLFVNEQFF
>TRBJ1-5|TRBV19|NA|NA
TGTGCCAGTAGTAGAAGGACAGCCTTAGAGCCCCAGCATTTT
CASSRRTALEPQHF